In its sample, the clone carrying this T cell receptor beta chain was seen a few times. This entry comes from a study of blood T cells in healthy people across ages. Study background: About one barcoded beta molecule per two T cells came from capture by template switching.

The length of the CDR3 is 17 residues. The germline CDR1 and CDR2 sequences are MDHEN and SYDVKM. J was trimmed by 4 bases and V by 5 bases; bases with no gene match: 6. A second PCR of about 7 to 12 cycles used a sample-barcoded 5' primer and a J-beta primer mix. Tagging of each cDNA molecule was performed by a template-switch adaptor with 12 random nucleotides. TCRdb ran MiXCR on the 5' RACE reads and lists one entry per CDR3 protein. The sample has 500,000 to 700,000 distinct CDR3 sequences, about 30% seen once. The TCR originated in a woman of 80 years or more in good health. Input material: blood. The rearrangement uses TRBV28 and TRBJ2-6, with 12 bases aligning to TRBD1. CDR3 in amino acids: CASSRDRGPDGANVLTF. Written as DNA, the CDR3 is TGTGCCAGCAGTAGGGACAGGGGGCCTGACGGGGCCAACGTCCTGACTTTC.